The clone carrying this T cell receptor beta chain was picked up one time. CDR3 length: 14 residues. Germline lookup yields CDR1 MDHEN and CDR2 SYDVKM. Trimming took 5 bases from V and 5 from J, leaving 10 bases between them. The data were obtained in a study of blood T cell repertoires in COVID-19. The wider study: The origin of the acute and convalescent COVID-19 samples was the United States, Italy and Spain.

Profiling relied on immunoSEQ multiplex PCR, and the TCRdb table lists in-frame clones only, not all of them. The sample yields about 59,000 clones, roughly 85% seen once. The clonotype was recovered from a man in his 60s with acute or convalescent COVID-19. This chain links TRBV28 with TRBJ1-6; D perhaps matches TRBD1 (5 bases). Sequencing used peripheral blood. The CDR3 DNA follows: TGTGCCAGCAGTGGGCCGGGGGATAATTCACCCCTCCACTTT. Its translation: CASSGPGDNSPLHF. Drawing the rest from reference TRBV28 and TRBJ1-6, the complete variable domain is DVKVTQSSRYLVKRTGEKVFLECVQDMDHENMFWYRQDPGLGLRLIYFSYDVKMKEKGDIPEGYSVSREKKERFSLILESASTNQTSMYLCASSGPGDNSPLHFGNGTRLTVT.